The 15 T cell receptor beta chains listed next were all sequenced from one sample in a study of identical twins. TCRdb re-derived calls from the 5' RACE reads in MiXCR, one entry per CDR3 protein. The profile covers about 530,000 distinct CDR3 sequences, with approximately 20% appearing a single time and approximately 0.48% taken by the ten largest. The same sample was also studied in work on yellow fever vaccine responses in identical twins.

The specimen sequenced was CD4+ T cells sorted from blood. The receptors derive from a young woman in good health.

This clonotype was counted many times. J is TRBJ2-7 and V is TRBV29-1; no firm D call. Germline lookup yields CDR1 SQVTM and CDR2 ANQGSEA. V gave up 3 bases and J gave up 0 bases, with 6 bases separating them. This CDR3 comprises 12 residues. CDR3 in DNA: TGCAGCGTTGAGGAAGCCTCCTACGAGCAGTACTTC. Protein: CSVEEASYEQYF.

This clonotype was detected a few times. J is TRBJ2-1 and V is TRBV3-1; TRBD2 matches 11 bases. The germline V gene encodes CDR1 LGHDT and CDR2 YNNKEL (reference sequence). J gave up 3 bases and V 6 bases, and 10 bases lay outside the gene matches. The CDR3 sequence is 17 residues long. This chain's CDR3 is CASRSSSGRRFYNEQFF. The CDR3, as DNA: TGTGCCAGCAGATCCTCTAGCGGGAGGCGTTTCTACAATGAGCAGTTCTTC.

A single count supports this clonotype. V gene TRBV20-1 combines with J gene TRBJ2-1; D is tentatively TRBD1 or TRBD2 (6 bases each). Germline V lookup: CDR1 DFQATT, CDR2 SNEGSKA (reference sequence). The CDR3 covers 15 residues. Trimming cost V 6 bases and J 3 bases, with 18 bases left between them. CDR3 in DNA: TGCAGTGCCGGAGGGACAAGAGGGGGCTACAATGAGCAGTTCTTC. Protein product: CSAGGTRGGYNEQFF.

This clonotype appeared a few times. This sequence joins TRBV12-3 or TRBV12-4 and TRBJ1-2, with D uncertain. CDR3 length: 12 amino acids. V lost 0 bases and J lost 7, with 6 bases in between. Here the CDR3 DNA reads TGTGCCAGCAGTTTAGCGAAGGGTGGCTACACCTTC. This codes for CASSLAKGGYTF.

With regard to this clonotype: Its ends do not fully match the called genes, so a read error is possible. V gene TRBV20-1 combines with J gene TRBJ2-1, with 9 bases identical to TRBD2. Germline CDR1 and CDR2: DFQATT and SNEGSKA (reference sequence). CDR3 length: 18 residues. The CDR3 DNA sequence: TGCAGTGCTAGAGGGGGGGTTATAGCGGGAGCCGTCTACAATGGGCAGTTCTTC. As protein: CSARGGVIAGAVYNGQFF.

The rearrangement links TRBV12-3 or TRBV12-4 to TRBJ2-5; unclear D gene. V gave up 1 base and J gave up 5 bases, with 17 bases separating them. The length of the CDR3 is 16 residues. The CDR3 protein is CASSLGQALRLETQYF. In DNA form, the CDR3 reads TGTGCCAGCAGTTTAGGGCAGGCCTTGCGGCTGGAGACCCAGTACTTC.

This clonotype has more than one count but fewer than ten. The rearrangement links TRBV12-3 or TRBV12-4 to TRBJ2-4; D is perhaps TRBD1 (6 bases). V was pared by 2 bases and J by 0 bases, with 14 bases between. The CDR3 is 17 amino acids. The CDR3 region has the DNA TGTGCCAGCAGTTTAACAGCAGGGGTTCGAGCCAAAAACATTCAGTACTTC. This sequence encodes CASSLTAGVRAKNIQYF.

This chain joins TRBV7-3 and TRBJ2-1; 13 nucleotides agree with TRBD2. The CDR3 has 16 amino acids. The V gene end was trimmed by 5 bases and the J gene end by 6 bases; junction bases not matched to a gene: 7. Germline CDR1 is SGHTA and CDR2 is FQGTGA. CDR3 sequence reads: CASSRRLAGGANEQFF. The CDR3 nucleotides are TGTGCCAGCAGCCGTAGACTAGCGGGAGGTGCCAATGAGCAGTTCTTC.

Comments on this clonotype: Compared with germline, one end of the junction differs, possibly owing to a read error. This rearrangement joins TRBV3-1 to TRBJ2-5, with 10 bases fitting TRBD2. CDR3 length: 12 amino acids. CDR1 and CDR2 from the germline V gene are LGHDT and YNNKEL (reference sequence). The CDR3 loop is CASSQAGTSENF. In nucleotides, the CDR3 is TGTGCCAGCAGCCAAGCAGGGACTAGCGAGAACTTC.

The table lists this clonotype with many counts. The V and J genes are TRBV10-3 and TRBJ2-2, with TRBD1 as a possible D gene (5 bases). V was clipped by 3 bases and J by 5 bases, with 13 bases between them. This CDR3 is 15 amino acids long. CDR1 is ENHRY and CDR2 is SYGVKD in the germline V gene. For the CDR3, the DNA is TGTGCCATCAGTGATAAGGGGCTAACGACCGGGGAGCTGTTTTTT. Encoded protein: CAISDKGLTTGELFF.

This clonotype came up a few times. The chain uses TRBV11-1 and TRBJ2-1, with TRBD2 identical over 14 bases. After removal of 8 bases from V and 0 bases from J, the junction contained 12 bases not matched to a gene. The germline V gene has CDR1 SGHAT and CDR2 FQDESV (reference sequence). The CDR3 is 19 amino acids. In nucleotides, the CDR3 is TGTGCCAGCCTCACCGGGACTAGCGGGAGTGGGCGCTCCTACAATGAGCAGTTCTTC. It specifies CASLTGTSGSGRSYNEQFF.

The CDR3 DNA sequence: TGCAGTGCTAGGGGGGGTAGCGGTTATCCCGGGGAGCTGTTTTTT. This translates into CSARGGSGYPGELFF. The chain couples TRBV20-1 to TRBJ2-2, with a possible D match to TRBD2 (6 bases). The CDR3 totals 15 residues. Trimming left V 3 bases short and J 6 bases short, with 17 bases between. The germline V gene encodes CDR1 DFQATT and CDR2 SNEGSKA (reference sequence).

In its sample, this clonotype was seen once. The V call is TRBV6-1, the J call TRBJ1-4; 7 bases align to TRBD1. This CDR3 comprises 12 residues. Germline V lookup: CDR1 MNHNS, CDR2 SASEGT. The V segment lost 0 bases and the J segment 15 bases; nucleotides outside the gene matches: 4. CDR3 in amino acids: CASSEAGTVLFF. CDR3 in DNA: TGTGCCAGCAGTGAAGCCGGGACAGTCTTGTTTTTT.

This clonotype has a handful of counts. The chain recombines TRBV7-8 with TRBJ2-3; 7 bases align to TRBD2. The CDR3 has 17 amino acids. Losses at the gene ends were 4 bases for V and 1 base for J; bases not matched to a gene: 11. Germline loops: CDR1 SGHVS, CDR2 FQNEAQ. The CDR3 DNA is TGTGCCAGCAGCTCTATCTACGGCGGGGGTGGCACAGATACGCAGTATTTT. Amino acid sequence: CASSSIYGGGGTDTQYF.

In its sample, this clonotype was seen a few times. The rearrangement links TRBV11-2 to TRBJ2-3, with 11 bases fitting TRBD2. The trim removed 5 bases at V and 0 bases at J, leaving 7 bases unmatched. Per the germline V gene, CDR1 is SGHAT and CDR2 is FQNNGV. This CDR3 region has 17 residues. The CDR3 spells CASSLSLAGESTDTQYF. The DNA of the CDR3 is TGTGCCAGCAGCCTCTCACTAGCGGGGGAAAGCACAGATACGCAGTATTTT.